Following are 2 T cell receptor beta chains from one sample sequenced in a study of graft-versus-host responses after intestinal transplantation. Sequenced by immunoSEQ multiplex PCR; TCRdb stores in-frame clones only, minus some. The sample shows around 120,000 clones, around 95% of them seen only once. Antigen specificity for these receptors is unknown. The sample here was unstimulated CD8+ T cells sorted from spleen or lymph node cells, taken before intestinal transplant. These receptors were obtained from a human donor who received an intestinal transplant.

V is TRBV9 and J is TRBJ2-7, with TRBD1 matching over 9 bases. This CDR3 contains 15 residues. J gave up 3 bases and V 4 bases, and 8 bases lay outside the gene matches. In germline, CDR1 is SGDLS, CDR2 YYNGEE. The DNA of the CDR3 is TGTGCCAGCAGCCCGGGACAGGGACGGGGCTACGAGCAGTACTTC. It encodes CASSPGQGRGYEQYF.

The chain couples TRBV7-9 to TRBJ2-7; D call uncertain. V lost 0 bases and J 5 bases, leaving 5 bases between the germline ends. The germline V gene has CDR1 SEHNR and CDR2 FQNEAQ (reference sequence). This CDR3 region has 12 residues. CDR3 coding DNA: TGTGCCAGCAGCTTAGCATCCCACGAGCAGTACTTC. It is translated as CASSLASHEQYF. The whole variable domain, remainder taken from reference TRBV7-9 and TRBJ2-7, is DTGVSQNPRHKITKRGQNVTFRCDPISEHNRLYWYRQTLGQGPEFLTYFQNEAQLEKSRLLSDRFSAERPKGSFSTLEIQRTEQGDSAMYLCASSLASHEQYFGPGTRLTVT.